The 2 T cell receptor beta chains below all came from one sample that was sequenced in a study of blood T cell repertoires in COVID-19. Clones were sequenced by immunoSEQ multiplex PCR, and TCRdb holds only the in-frame ones, with some missing. The sample carries around 60,000 clones, approximately 90% recorded once. Sequenced: peripheral blood. All receptors derive from a human donor in a cohort sampled during active COVID-19.

In nucleotides, the CDR3 is TGTGCCATCAGTGAGGCCATCCTCAGGGGCGATAAGATCTATGGCTACACCTTC. As protein: CAISEAILRGDKIYGYTF. The chain is built from TRBV10-3 and TRBJ1-2, with a tentative D call TRBD1 (6 bases). The germline V gene has CDR1 ENHRY and CDR2 SYGVKD. With 2 bases removed from V and 4 bases from J, the gap between germline ends came to 23 bases. The CDR3 has 18 amino acids.

CDR3 sequence: CAWSGGLAGGPLNEQFF. The CDR3 DNA reads as TGTGCCTGGAGTGGAGGACTAGCGGGAGGGCCATTGAATGAGCAGTTCTTC. V is TRBV30 and J is TRBJ2-1; TRBD2 agrees at 15 bases. This CDR3 comprises 17 residues. Per germline, CDR1 GTSNPN and CDR2 SVGIG (reference sequence). Trimming removed 1 base from V and 7 bases from J; junction bases left unmatched: 8.